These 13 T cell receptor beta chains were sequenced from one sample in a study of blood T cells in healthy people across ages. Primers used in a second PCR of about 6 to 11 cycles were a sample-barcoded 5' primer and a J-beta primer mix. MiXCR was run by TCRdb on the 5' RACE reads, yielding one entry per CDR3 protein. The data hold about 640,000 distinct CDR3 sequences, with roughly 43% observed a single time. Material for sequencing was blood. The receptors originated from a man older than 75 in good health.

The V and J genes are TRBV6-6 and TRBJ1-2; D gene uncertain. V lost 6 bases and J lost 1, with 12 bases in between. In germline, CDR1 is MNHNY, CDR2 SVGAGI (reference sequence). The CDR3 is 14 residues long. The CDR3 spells CASRRVSDNYGYTF. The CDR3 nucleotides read TGTGCCAGCAGGCGAGTTTCAGATAACTATGGCTACACCTTC.

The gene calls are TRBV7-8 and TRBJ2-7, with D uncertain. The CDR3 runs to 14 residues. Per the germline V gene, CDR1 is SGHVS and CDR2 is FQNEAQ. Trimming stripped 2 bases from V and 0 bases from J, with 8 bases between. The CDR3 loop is CASSLKLGSYEQYF. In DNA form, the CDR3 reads TGTGCCAGCAGCTTAAAGCTGGGCTCCTACGAGCAGTACTTC.

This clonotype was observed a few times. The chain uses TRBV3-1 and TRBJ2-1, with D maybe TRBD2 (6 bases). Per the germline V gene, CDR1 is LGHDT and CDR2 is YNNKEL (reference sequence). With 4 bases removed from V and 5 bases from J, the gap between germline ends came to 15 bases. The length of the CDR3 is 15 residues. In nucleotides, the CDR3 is TGTGCCAGCAGCCCTCGGCCGGGAGAGAACAATGAGCAGTTCTTC. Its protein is CASSPRPGENNEQFF.

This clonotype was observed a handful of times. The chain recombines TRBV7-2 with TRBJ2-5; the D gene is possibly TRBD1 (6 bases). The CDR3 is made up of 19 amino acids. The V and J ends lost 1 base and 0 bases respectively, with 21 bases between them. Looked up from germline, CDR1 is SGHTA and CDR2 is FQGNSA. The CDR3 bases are TGTGCCAGCAGCTTAGTATACAGGGTACCAGTCCGTGACCAAGAGACCCAGTACTTC. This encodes CASSLVYRVPVRDQETQYF.

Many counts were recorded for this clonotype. CDR3 sequence: CASSQRGGRSTDTQYF. The CDR3 nucleotides are TGTGCCAGCAGTCAGCGGGGGGGGAGGAGCACAGATACGCAGTATTTT. This chain joins TRBV6-5 and TRBJ2-3; TRBD2 matches at 10 bases. J gave up 0 bases and V 5 bases, and 5 bases lay outside the gene matches. The CDR3 sequence is 16 residues long. Germline V CDR1 and CDR2: MNHEY, SVGAGI.

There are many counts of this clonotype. The CDR3 is CASSPRTGVGNEQFF. The CDR3 DNA follows: TGTGCCAGCAGTCCTCGGACAGGGGTGGGCAATGAGCAGTTCTTC. This chain connects TRBV28 to TRBJ2-1; 9 nucleotides agree with TRBD1. This CDR3 is built from 15 residues. V shed 5 bases, J shed 6 bases, and the junction held 8 bases outside the gene matches. CDR1 is MDHEN, CDR2 SYDVKM, per germline. Looking up the rest from reference TRBV28 and TRBJ2-1 gives the full variable domain: DVKVTQSSRYLVKRTGEKVFLECVQDMDHENMFWYRQDPGLGLRLIYFSYDVKMKEKGDIPEGYSVSREKKERFSLILESASTNQTSMYLCASSPRTGVGNEQFFGPGTRLTVL.

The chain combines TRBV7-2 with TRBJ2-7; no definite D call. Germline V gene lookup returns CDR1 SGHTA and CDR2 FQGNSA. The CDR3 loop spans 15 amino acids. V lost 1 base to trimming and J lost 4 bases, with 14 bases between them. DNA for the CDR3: TGTGCCAGCAGCTTAGTCGCCAGCGCATCATACGAGCAGTACTTC. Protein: CASSLVASASYEQYF.

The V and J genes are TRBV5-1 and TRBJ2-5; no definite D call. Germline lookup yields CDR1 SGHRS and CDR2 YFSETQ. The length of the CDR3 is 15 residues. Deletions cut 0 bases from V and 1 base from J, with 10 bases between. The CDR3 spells CASSLAGRTQETQYF. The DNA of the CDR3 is TGCGCCAGCAGCTTGGCAGGCAGGACCCAAGAGACCCAGTACTTC.

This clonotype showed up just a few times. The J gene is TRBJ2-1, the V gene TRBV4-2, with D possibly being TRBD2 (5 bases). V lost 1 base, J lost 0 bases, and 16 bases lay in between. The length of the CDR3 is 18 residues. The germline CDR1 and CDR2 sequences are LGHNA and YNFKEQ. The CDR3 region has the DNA TGTGCCAGCAGCCAAGTGTCGGAGGCTGCTAGCTCCTACAATGAGCAGTTCTTC. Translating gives CASSQVSEAASSYNEQFF.

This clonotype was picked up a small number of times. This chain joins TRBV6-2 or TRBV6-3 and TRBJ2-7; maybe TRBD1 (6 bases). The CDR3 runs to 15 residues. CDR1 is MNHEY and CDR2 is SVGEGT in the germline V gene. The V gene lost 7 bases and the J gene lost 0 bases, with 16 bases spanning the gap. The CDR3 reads CASTPGTSFSYEQYF. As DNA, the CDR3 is TGTGCCAGCACCCCCGGGACATCTTTCTCCTACGAGCAGTACTTC.

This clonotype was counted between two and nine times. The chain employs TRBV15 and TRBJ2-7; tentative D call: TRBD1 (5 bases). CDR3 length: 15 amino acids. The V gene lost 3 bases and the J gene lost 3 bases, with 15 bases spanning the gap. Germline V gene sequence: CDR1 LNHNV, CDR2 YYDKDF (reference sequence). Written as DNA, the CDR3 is TGTGCCACCAGCAGGGCGAGACAGCTCCTCTACGAGCAGTACTTC. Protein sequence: CATSRARQLLYEQYF.

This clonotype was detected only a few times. CDR3 coding DNA: TGTGCCAGCAGCCGTCTCCCCCTGGAGCAGTACTTC. Protein sequence: CASSRLPLEQYF. The J gene is TRBJ2-4, the V gene TRBV6-2 or TRBV6-3, with D hard to call. Germline lookup yields CDR1 MNHEY and CDR2 SVGEGT. This CDR3 has 12 amino acids. Trimming stripped 6 bases from V and 13 bases from J, with 16 bases between.

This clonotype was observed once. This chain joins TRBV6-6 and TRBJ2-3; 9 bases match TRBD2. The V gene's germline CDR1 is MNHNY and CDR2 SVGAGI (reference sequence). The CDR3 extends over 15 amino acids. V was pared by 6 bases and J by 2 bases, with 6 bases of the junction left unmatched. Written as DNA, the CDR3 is TGTGCCAGCAGACAGCGGGGGGTAGTCACAGATACGCAGTATTTT. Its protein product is CASRQRGVVTDTQYF.